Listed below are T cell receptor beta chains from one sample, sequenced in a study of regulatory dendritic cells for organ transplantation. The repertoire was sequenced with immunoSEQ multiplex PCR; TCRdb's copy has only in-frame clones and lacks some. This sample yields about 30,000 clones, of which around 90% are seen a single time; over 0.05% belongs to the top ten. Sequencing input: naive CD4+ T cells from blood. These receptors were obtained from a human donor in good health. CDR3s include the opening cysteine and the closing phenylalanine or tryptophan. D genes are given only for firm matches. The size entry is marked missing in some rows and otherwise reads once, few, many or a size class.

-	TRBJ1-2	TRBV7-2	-	CASSYRVGGGQSYGYTF	TGTGCCAGCAGTTATAGGGTGGGCGGGGGACAAAGCTATGGCTACACCTTC
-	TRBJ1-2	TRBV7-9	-	CASSPALDNYGYTF	TGTGCCAGCAGCCCCGCCCTGGATAACTATGGCTACACCTTC
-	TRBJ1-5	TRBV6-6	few	CASSSGAQPQHF	TGTGCCAGCAGTTCAGGGGCTCAGCCCCAGCATTTT
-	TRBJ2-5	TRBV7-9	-	CASSSKETQYF	TGTGCCAGCAGCTCAAAAGAGACCCAGTACTTC
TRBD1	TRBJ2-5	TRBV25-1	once	CASRNGQGRRETQYF	TGTGCCAGCAGGAATGGACAGGGGAGGCGAGAGACCCAGTACTTC
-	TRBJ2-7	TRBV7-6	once	CASSLAVTRGSLSYEQYF	TGTGCCAGCAGCTTAGCGGTTACCAGGGGCAGCCTCTCCTACGAGCAGTACTTC
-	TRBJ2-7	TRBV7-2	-	CASSLFYEQYF	TGTGCCAGCAGCCTCTTTTACGAGCAGTACTTC
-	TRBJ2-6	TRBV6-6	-	CASFSGANVLTF	TGTGCCAGCTTCTCTGGGGCCAACGTCCTGACTTTC
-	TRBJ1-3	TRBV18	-	CASSSNDGDRPGNTIYF	TGTGCCAGCTCATCGAACGATGGCGACAGGCCTGGAAACACCATATATTTT
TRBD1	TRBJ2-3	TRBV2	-	CASGRQGGSTDTQYF	TGTGCCAGCGGCCGACAGGGGGGGTCCACAGATACGCAGTATTTT
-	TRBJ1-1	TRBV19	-	CASSIVNTEAFF	TGTGCCAGTAGTATCGTGAACACTGAAGCTTTCTTT
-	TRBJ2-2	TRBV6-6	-	CASSPPGRVNTGELFF	TGTGCCAGCAGTCCGCCGGGGCGGGTCAACACCGGGGAGCTGTTTTTT
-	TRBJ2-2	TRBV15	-	CATSRDPFGLLETGELFF	TGTGCCACCAGCAGAGATCCCTTTGGCCTACTGGAGACCGGGGAGCTGTTTTTT
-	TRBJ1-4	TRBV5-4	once	CASSLLGVGGEKLFF	TGTGCCAGCAGCCTTCTAGGGGTTGGGGGTGAAAAACTGTTTTTT
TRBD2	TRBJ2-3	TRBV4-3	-	CASSQVHSGAGTDTQYF	TGCGCCAGCAGCCAGGTCCATAGCGGGGCCGGGACAGATACGCAGTATTTT
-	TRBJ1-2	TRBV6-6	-	CASSYLELTTGAF	TGTGCCAGCAGTTACCTCGAGTTGACGACAGGCGCGTTC
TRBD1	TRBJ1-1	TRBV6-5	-	CASSYSQGATEAFF	TGTGCCAGCAGTTACTCGCAGGGGGCCACTGAAGCTTTCTTT